This TCR beta chain was documented in a study of T cell repertoires in cytomegalovirus infection. Germline V gene data show CDR1 as MNHEY and CDR2 as SMNVEV (reference sequence). Trimming took 7 bases from V and 0 from J, leaving 13 bases between them. CDR3 size: 14 residues. TCRdb reprocessed the reads via MiXCR and lists one record per CDR3 protein. The table has 650,000 to 850,000 distinct CDR3 sequences, 25% to 30% seen once. As concerns this clonotype: Its antigen is not known.

This material consisted of cultured CD8+ T cells from PBMCs, taken from culture after CMV antigen stimulation. The rearrangement joins TRBV27 to TRBJ2-7; D gene unclear. The TCR originated in a human donor in good health (CMV status not recorded). Some clones in this sample may be carry-over from other donors' samples. This CDR3 reads CASTSTRNSYEQYV. The CDR3 DNA reads as TGTGCCAGCACTTCAACTCGAAACTCCTACGAGCAGTACGTC.